Presented here are 19 T cell receptor beta chains from one specimen sequenced in a study of blood T cell repertoires in COVID-19. The data were produced by immunoSEQ multiplex PCR, yet TCRdb's version contains in-frame clones alone and is incomplete. This table holds some 270,000 clones, 91% found once. Sequenced material: PBMCs or T cells enriched from blood (not recorded which). The receptors were sampled from a man in his forties who had been exposed to COVID-19.

This chain connects TRBV5-4 to TRBJ1-1; TRBD1 matches 8 bases. Trimming at V came to 5 bases and at J to 0 bases, leaving 3 bases not matched to a gene. The CDR3 has 14 residues. CDR1 and CDR2 (germline): SGHNT, YYREEE (reference sequence). This CDR3 is CASRPTGVNTEAFF. The CDR3 coding sequence is TGTGCCAGCAGACCGACAGGGGTGAACACTGAAGCTTTCTTT. The whole variable domain, remainder taken from reference TRBV5-4 and TRBJ1-1, is ETGVTQSPTHLIKTRGQQVTLRCSSQSGHNTVSWYQQALGQGPQFIFQYYREEENGRGNFPPRFSGLQFPNYSSELNVNALELDDSALYLCASRPTGVNTEAFFGQGTRLTVV.

The chain carries TRBV5-4 and TRBJ2-3; TRBD1 is a possible D gene (5 bases). V shed 3 bases and J shed 4 bases, with 12 bases lying between them. Germline assignment: CDR1 SGHNT and CDR2 YYREEE (reference sequence). The CDR3 is 14 residues long. The DNA for the CDR3 is TGTGCCAGCAGCTCCGGAGCCAGGGCAGATACGCAGTATTTT. Its protein is CASSSGARADTQYF. Combining the CDR3 with reference TRBV5-4 and TRBJ2-3 gives the whole variable domain ETGVTQSPTHLIKTRGQQVTLRCSSQSGHNTVSWYQQALGQGPQFIFQYYREEENGRGNFPPRFSGLQFPNYSSELNVNALELDDSALYLCASSSGARADTQYFGPGTRLTVL.

The chain is built from TRBV12-3 or TRBV12-4 and TRBJ1-1; the match to TRBD1 covers 7 bases. The CDR3 runs to 13 residues. V trimming: 5 bases; J trimming: 5 bases; junction bases outside the gene matches: 5. The CDR3 protein is CASSRMTGTEAFF. The CDR3 nucleotides are TGTGCCAGCAGTCGGATGACAGGGACTGAAGCTTTCTTT.

The V gene is TRBV25-1, the J gene TRBJ2-2, with D possibly TRBD2 on 6 matching bases. Per germline, CDR1 MGHDK and CDR2 SYGVNS. The CDR3 runs 14 residues. V gave up 4 bases and J gave up 5 bases, with 11 bases separating them. CDR3 coding DNA: TGTGCCAGCAGTGGAGGGGAGGAAACCGGGGAGCTGTTTTTT. Protein: CASSGGEETGELFF.

The chain is built from TRBV20-1 and TRBJ1-1; a weak D match, TRBD1 (5 bases). This CDR3 is built from 15 residues. Trimming stripped 3 bases from V and 1 base from J, with 15 bases between. Germline values: CDR1 DFQATT, CDR2 SNEGSKA (reference sequence). CDR3 loop: CSASNAGEWNTEAFF. The CDR3 nucleotides are TGCAGTGCTAGTAATGCGGGGGAATGGAACACTGAAGCTTTCTTT.

The chain joins TRBV7-2 to TRBJ2-7; D is unclear. CDR3 length equals 13 residues. The V end was cut by 5 bases, the J end by 6 bases, with 14 bases between. Germline V gives CDR1 SGHTA, CDR2 FQGNSA. The CDR3 DNA is TGTGCCAGCAGCCCTAGATCCCCTCCCGAGCAGTACTTC. Protein: CASSPRSPPEQYF.

The rearrangement joins TRBV5-1 to TRBJ2-5; TRBD2 aligns across 8 bases. The CDR3 length is 14 residues. CDR1 is SGHRS, CDR2 YFSETQ, per germline. V lost 4 bases and J lost 4; bases outside the gene matches: 6. DNA for the CDR3: TGCGCCAGCAGCCGTAGCGGGGATAGAGAGACCCAGTACTTC. Its translation is CASSRSGDRETQYF. The variable domain in full, completed from reference TRBV5-1 and TRBJ2-5, reads KAGVTQTPRYLIKTRGQQVTLSCSPISGHRSVSWYQQTPGQGLQFLFEYFSETQRNKGNFPGRFSGRQFSNSRSEMNVSTLELGDSALYLCASSRSGDRETQYFGPGTRLLVL.

The chain couples TRBV5-1 to TRBJ1-2, with 9 bases matching TRBD1. The germline V gene has CDR1 SGHRS and CDR2 YFSETQ. Trimming cost V 4 bases and J 7 bases; bases outside gene matches: 8. The CDR3 spans 14 residues. In DNA form, the CDR3 reads TGCGCCAGCAGCCCCGGACAGGGGAGTTCTGGCTACACCTTC. It translates to CASSPGQGSSGYTF. Full variable domain (remainder filled in from reference TRBV5-1 and TRBJ1-2): KAGVTQTPRYLIKTRGQQVTLSCSPISGHRSVSWYQQTPGQGLQFLFEYFSETQRNKGNFPGRFSGRQFSNSRSEMNVSTLELGDSALYLCASSPGQGSSGYTFGSGTRLTVV.

The chain couples TRBV5-1 to TRBJ2-7; TRBD2 agrees at 9 bases. CDR1 is SGHRS and CDR2 is YFSETQ in the germline V gene. Trimming removed 0 bases from V and 1 base from J; junction bases left unmatched: 2. This CDR3 comprises 15 residues. In nucleotides, the CDR3 is TGCGCCAGCAGCTTGGTACTAGCGGGTTCCTACGAGCAGTACTTC. Protein product: CASSLVLAGSYEQYF. Together with reference TRBV5-1 and TRBJ2-7, the CDR3 gives the full variable domain: KAGVTQTPRYLIKTRGQQVTLSCSPISGHRSVSWYQQTPGQGLQFLFEYFSETQRNKGNFPGRFSGRQFSNSRSEMNVSTLELGDSALYLCASSLVLAGSYEQYFGPGTRLTVT.

This clone has a single count. The V gene is TRBV2, the J gene TRBJ1-4, with D unresolved. The germline CDR1 and CDR2 sequences are SNHLY and FYNNEI. Trimming cost V 1 base and J 0 bases, with 6 bases left between them. The length of the CDR3 is 15 residues. CDR3: CASSEVRATNEKLFF. In DNA form, the CDR3 reads TGTGCCAGCAGTGAAGTGCGGGCAACTAATGAAAAACTGTTTTTT.

V is TRBV6-1 and J is TRBJ2-2; TRBD2 might be the D (6 bases). Per germline, CDR1 MNHNS and CDR2 SASEGT. The CDR3 length is 18 residues. V dropped 0 bases and J dropped 4 bases, with 18 bases sitting between them. This CDR3 reads CASSEAVEGSISTGELFF. The CDR3 bases are TGTGCCAGCAGTGAAGCGGTGGAGGGTAGTATCTCCACCGGGGAGCTGTTTTTT.

The chain couples TRBV11-3 to TRBJ2-3; 8 bases line up with TRBD2. The CDR3 covers 12 residues. Per germline, CDR1 SGHNT and CDR2 YENEEA. Trimming cost V 5 bases and J 14 bases; bases outside gene matches: 9. The CDR3: CASSERGLRVYF. As DNA, the CDR3 is TGTGCCAGCAGCGAGCGGGGGCTGCGCGTGTATTTT.

This sequence joins TRBV23-1 and TRBJ2-7, with 14 bases matching TRBD2. TRBV23-1 is an ORF, and what it does is uncertain. This CDR3 has 18 amino acids. V lost 3 bases, J lost 3 bases, and 10 bases stayed unmatched. The CDR3 coding sequence is TGCGCCAGCAGTCACTCCGGGACTAGCGGGAGCCTTTTCTACGAGCAGTACTTC. It is translated as CASSHSGTSGSLFYEQYF.

The chain has TRBV9 and TRBJ1-3; D ambiguous. Germline V gene sequence: CDR1 SGDLS, CDR2 YYNGEE. The CDR3 extends over 17 amino acids. Trimming stripped 0 bases from V and 0 bases from J, with 13 bases between. The CDR3 protein is CASSVDGDILSGNTIYF. The DNA of the CDR3 is TGTGCCAGCAGCGTAGACGGGGATATTCTCTCTGGAAACACCATATATTTT.

This clone was observed once. J is TRBJ1-3 and V is TRBV10-1; 8 bases are shared with TRBD1. The CDR3 has 15 amino acids. Germline lookup yields CDR1 WNHNN and CDR2 SYGVQD (reference sequence). Germline trimming cut 4 bases from V and 0 bases from J; bases unmatched to any gene: 2. The CDR3 sequence is CASSGGTGSGNTIYF. CDR3 coding DNA: TGCGCCAGCAGTGGGGGGACAGGCTCTGGAAACACCATATATTTT.

This rearrangement joins TRBV3-1 (or the pseudogene TRBV3-2) to TRBJ2-3; no clear D. The V end was cut by 1 base, the J end by 1 base, with 9 bases between. This CDR3 comprises 15 residues. CDR1 and CDR2 (germline): LGHDT, YNNKEL (reference sequence). CDR3 sequence: CASSQGLERTDTQYF. CDR3 DNA: TGTGCCAGCAGCCAAGGCCTAGAACGCACAGATACGCAGTATTTT.

This chain uses TRBV27 with TRBJ2-7; 7 bases map to TRBD2. Germline V CDR1 and CDR2: MNHEY, SMNVEV (reference sequence). This CDR3 region has 14 residues. Trimming cost V 2 bases and J 2 bases; bases outside gene matches: 3. CDR3: CASSLRAGAYEQYF. In DNA form, the CDR3 reads TGTGCCAGCAGTTTACGGGCGGGGGCCTACGAGCAGTACTTC.

V is TRBV14 and J is TRBJ2-5; D unclear. V was trimmed by 3 bases and J by 0 bases, leaving 11 bases between them. The CDR3 runs 15 residues. The germline V gene encodes CDR1 SGHDN and CDR2 FVKESK. CDR3 coding DNA: TGTGCCAGCAGCCATCGGCGGATGTACCAAGAGACCCAGTACTTC. It encodes CASSHRRMYQETQYF. Looking up the rest from reference TRBV14 and TRBJ2-5 gives the full variable domain: EAGVTQFPSHSVIEKGQTVTLRCDPISGHDNLYWYRRVMGKEIKFLLHFVKESKQDESGMPNNRFLAERTGGTYSTLKVQPAELEDSGVYFCASSHRRMYQETQYFGPGTRLLVL.

CDR3 sequence reads: CASSPPRTDGTANEKLFF. In DNA form, the CDR3 reads TGTGCCAGCTCACCACCTAGGACAGATGGGACGGCTAATGAAAAACTGTTTTTT. The gene calls are TRBV18 and TRBJ1-4, with a tentative D call TRBD1 (6 bases). The CDR3 spans 18 residues. The germline V gene has CDR1 KGHSH and CDR2 LQKENI. V was clipped by 0 bases and J by 3 bases, with 17 bases between them.